The 13 T cell receptor beta chains listed next were all sequenced from one sample in a study of T cells in Graves' hyperthyroidism and ophthalmopathy. Regions amplified from RNA transcripts were the TCR beta CDR3 regions. During a first-round RT-PCR of the TCR CDR3, the HTBI primer set was used. MiXCR, applied by TCRdb to the multiplex PCR reads, yields one record per CDR3 protein. The data contain about 270,000 distinct CDR3 sequences, about 20% of them singletons. What was sequenced was blood. The receptors originated from a man aged 25 to 40 with Graves' ophthalmopathy.

This clonotype was picked up a small number of times. This sequence joins TRBV24-1 and TRBJ2-5; 10 bases are a match to TRBD2. This CDR3 is built from 16 residues. Germline-derived CDR1 and CDR2 are KGHDR and SFDVKD. The J segment lost 2 bases and the V segment lost 4 bases, leaving 6 bases of the junction unmatched. DNA for the CDR3: TGTGCCACCAGTGACCGATTAGCGGGAGGACAAGAGACCCAGTACTTC. Amino acid sequence: CATSDRLAGGQETQYF.

This chain links TRBV2 with TRBJ2-1; 12 nucleotides align to TRBD2. J was trimmed by 5 bases and V by 5 bases; bases with no gene match: 4. The length of the CDR3 is 15 residues. Germline CDR1 and CDR2: SNHLY and FYNNEI. The CDR3: CASSRLAGDNNEQFF. CDR3 DNA: TGTGCCAGCAGTCGACTAGCGGGAGACAACAATGAGCAGTTCTTC.

Only a few counts were recorded for this clonotype. The V gene is TRBV10-3, the J gene TRBJ2-7; 10 bases map to TRBD2. Trimming took 5 bases from V and 1 from J; bases not matched to a gene: 11. CDR1 is ENHRY and CDR2 is SYGVKD in the germline V gene. The CDR3 totals 17 residues. The CDR3 here is CAISLSGTSALSYEQYF. The CDR3 coding sequence is TGTGCCATCAGTTTGTCCGGGACTAGCGCCCTGTCCTACGAGCAGTACTTC.

This clonotype was seen more than once but under ten times. The rearrangement joins TRBV12-5 to TRBJ1-1, with D possibly TRBD1 on 6 matching bases. CDR3 size: 14 residues. Deletions cut 7 bases from V and 1 base from J, with 13 bases between. CDR1 is LGHNT and CDR2 is FRNRAP in the germline V gene. The CDR3 loop is CASAPTGPNTEAFF. As DNA, the CDR3 is TGTGCTAGTGCCCCGACAGGACCGAACACTGAAGCTTTCTTT.

This clonotype appeared a few times. The chain recombines TRBV5-1 with TRBJ1-5, with D maybe TRBD1 (5 bases). CDR3 length: 14 amino acids. Germline CDR1 is SGHRS and CDR2 is YFSETQ. V was trimmed by 5 bases and J by 5 bases, leaving 14 bases between them. CDR3 in amino acids: CASRMGRTHQPQHF. The CDR3 DNA reads TGCGCCAGCAGGATGGGACGAACGCATCAGCCCCAGCATTTT.

The chain is built from TRBV19 and TRBJ2-6; D is unclear. The V end lost 6 bases, the J end lost 3 bases, and 12 bases lay between the germline ends. The CDR3 extends over 15 amino acids. Germline V CDR1 and CDR2: LNHDA, SQIVND (reference sequence). The CDR3 DNA is TGTGCCAGTAGCAGTCTCCCTGATGGGGCCAACGTCCTGACTTTC. It translates to CASSSLPDGANVLTF.

This clonotype was counted a few times. The chain uses TRBV20-1 and TRBJ2-7; the match to TRBD2 covers 9 bases. Germline CDR1 and CDR2: DFQATT and SNEGSKA (reference sequence). This CDR3 is 13 amino acids long. With 4 bases clipped from V and 6 bases from J, the junction kept 7 bases outside the gene matches. CDR3: CSATGTSNLEQYF. The DNA of the CDR3 is TGCAGTGCTACCGGGACTAGCAACCTCGAGCAGTACTTC.

This clonotype appeared many times. This chain joins TRBV5-1 and TRBJ2-1, with D tentatively TRBD1 (5 bases). CDR1 is SGHRS and CDR2 is YFSETQ in the germline V gene. The germline V and J ends were trimmed by 4 bases and 2 bases, with 10 bases remaining between them. The CDR3 contains 14 residues. The chain's CDR3 is CASSPDSTYNEQFF. Written as DNA, the CDR3 is TGCGCCAGCAGCCCCGACAGTACCTACAATGAGCAGTTCTTC.

This rearrangement joins TRBV6-2 or TRBV6-3 to TRBJ1-2; tentatively, D is TRBD1 (5 bases). V was trimmed by 7 bases and J by 2 bases, leaving 14 bases between them. The CDR3 loop spans 14 amino acids. Germline V lookup: CDR1 MNHEY, CDR2 SVGEGT. The CDR3 region is CASISNQGNYGYTF. CDR3 sequence (DNA): TGTGCCAGCATTTCAAACCAGGGCAACTATGGCTACACCTTC.

This clonotype has more than one count but fewer than ten. This chain joins TRBV2 and TRBJ1-4; possible D gene TRBD1, 5 bases. Germline V lookup: CDR1 SNHLY, CDR2 FYNNEI. This CDR3 has 14 residues. Trimming removed 6 bases at V and 2 bases at J, with 10 bases between. CDR3 residues: CASRRGVTNEKLFF. CDR3 nucleotide sequence: TGTGCCAGCAGGCGGGGGGTGACTAATGAAAAACTGTTTTTT.

This clonotype was counted at least ten times. The rearrangement joins TRBV28 to TRBJ2-3; D assignment may be TRBD1 or TRBD2 (5 bases each). Trimming left V 1 base short and J 0 bases short, with 11 bases between. The CDR3 has 16 residues. Per the germline V gene, CDR1 is MDHEN and CDR2 is SYDVKM. CDR3 amino acids: CASSLSGTQSTDTQYF. The CDR3 DNA reads TGTGCCAGCAGTTTATCCGGGACCCAAAGCACAGATACGCAGTATTTT.

The chain links TRBV2 to TRBJ2-3; possibly TRBD1 for D (5 bases). Trimming took 4 bases from V and 0 from J, leaving 14 bases between them. The CDR3 totals 16 residues. CDR1 is SNHLY and CDR2 is FYNNEI in the germline V gene. The CDR3: CASSGRSRASTDTQYF. The CDR3, as DNA: TGTGCCAGCAGTGGAAGGTCCAGGGCTAGCACAGATACGCAGTATTTT.

The chain couples TRBV7-8 to TRBJ1-4, with a possible D match to TRBD1 (5 bases). The ends were cut back, 4 bases at V and 0 bases at J, with 6 bases in the middle. The CDR3 contains 14 residues. CDR1 is SGHVS and CDR2 is FQNEAQ in the germline V gene. The CDR3 DNA follows: TGTGCCAGCAGCTCCAGGGCAACTAATGAAAAACTGTTTTTT. Its protein is CASSSRATNEKLFF.